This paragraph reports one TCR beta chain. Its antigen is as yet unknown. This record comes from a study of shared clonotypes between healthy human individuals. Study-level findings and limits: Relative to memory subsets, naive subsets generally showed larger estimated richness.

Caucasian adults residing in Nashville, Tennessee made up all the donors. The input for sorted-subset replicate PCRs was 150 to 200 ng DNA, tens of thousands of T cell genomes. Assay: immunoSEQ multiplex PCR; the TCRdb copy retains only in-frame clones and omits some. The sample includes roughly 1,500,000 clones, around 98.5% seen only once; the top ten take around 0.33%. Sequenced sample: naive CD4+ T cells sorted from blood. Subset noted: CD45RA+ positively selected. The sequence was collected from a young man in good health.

The CDR3 protein is CASSEQGGTDTQYF. CDR3 nucleotide sequence: TGTGCCAGCAGTGAACAGGGTGGCACAGATACGCAGTATTTT. The rearrangement uses TRBV6-1 and TRBJ2-3, with D maybe TRBD1 (5 bases). The CDR3 sequence is 14 residues long. V was cut by 2 bases and J by 1 base, with 7 bases left in between. CDR1 and CDR2 (germline): MNHNS, SASEGT.